The following is a T cell receptor (beta chain) sequence with its context. This entry belongs to a study of control samples from healthy donors and cancer patients. The data were produced by immunoSEQ multiplex PCR, yet TCRdb's version contains in-frame clones alone and is incomplete. The sample includes under 85,000 clones, around 94% seen only once; the top ten take around 6.4%. The CDR3 loop spans 15 amino acids. Trimming took 4 bases from V and 4 from J, leaving 18 bases between them. CDR1 and CDR2 (germline): SGDLS, YYNGEE. The source material was blood. The chain recombines TRBV9 with TRBJ2-7, with D possibly being TRBD1 or TRBD2 (5 bases each). The clonotype was recovered from a middle-aged woman in good health. The CDR3 nucleotides are TGTGCCAGCAGCCCTGGGGCGGGTCCTGGGTACGAGCAGTACTTC. It codes for CASSPGAGPGYEQYF.